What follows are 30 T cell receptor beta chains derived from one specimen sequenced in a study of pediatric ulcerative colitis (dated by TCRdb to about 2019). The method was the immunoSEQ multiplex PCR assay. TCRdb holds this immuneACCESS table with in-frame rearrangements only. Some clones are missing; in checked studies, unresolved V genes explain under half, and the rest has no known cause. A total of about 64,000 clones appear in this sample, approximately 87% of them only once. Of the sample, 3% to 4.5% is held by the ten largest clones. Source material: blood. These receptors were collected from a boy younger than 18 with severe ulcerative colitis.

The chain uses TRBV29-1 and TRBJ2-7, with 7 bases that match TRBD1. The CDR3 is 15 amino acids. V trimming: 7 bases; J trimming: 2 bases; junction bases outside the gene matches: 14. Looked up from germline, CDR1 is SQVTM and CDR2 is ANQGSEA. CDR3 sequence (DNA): TGCAGCGGAATCTACACAGGGGCCGTCACCTACGAGCAGTACTTC. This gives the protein CSGIYTGAVTYEQYF.

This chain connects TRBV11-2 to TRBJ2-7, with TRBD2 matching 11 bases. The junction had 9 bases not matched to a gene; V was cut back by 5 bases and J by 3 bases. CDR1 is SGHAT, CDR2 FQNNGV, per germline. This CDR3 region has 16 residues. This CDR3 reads CASSITAGTSGYEQYF. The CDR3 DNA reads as TGTGCCAGCAGCATTACCGCCGGGACTAGCGGCTACGAGCAGTACTTC.

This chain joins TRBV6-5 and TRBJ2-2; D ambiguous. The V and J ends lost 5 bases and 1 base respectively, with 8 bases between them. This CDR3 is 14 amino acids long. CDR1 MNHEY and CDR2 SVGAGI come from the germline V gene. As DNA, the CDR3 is TGTGCCAGCAGTGAACGAGGGAACACCGGGGAGCTGTTTTTT. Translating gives CASSERGNTGELFF.

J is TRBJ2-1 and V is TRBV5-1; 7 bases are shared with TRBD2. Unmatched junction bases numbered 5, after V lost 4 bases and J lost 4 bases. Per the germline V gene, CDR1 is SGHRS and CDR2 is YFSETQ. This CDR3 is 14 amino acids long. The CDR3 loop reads CASSISSGYNEQFF. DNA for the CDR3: TGCGCCAGCAGCATATCTAGCGGATACAATGAGCAGTTCTTC.

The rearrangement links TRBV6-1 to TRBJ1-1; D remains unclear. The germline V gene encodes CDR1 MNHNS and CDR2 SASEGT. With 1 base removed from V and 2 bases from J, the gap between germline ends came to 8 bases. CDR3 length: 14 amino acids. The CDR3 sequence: CASSEGWENTEAFF. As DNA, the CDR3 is TGTGCCAGCAGTGAAGGCTGGGAAAACACTGAAGCTTTCTTT.

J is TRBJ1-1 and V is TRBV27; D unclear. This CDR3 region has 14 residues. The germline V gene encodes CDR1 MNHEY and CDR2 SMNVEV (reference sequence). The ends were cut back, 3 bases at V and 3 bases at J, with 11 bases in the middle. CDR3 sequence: CASSFAGGDTEAFF. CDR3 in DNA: TGTGCCAGCAGTTTCGCGGGTGGGGACACTGAAGCTTTCTTT.

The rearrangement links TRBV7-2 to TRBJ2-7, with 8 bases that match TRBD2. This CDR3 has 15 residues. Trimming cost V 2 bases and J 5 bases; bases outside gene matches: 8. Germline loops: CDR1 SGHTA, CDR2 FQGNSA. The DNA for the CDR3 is TGTGCCAGCAGCTTAAGTCAAGCGGGAGCCCACGAGCAGTACTTC. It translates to CASSLSQAGAHEQYF.

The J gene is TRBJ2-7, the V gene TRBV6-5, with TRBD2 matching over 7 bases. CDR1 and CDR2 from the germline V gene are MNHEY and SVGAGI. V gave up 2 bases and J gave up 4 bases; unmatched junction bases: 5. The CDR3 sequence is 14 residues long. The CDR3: CASSYGREMYEQYF. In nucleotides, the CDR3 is TGTGCCAGCAGTTACGGGCGGGAGATGTACGAGCAGTACTTC.

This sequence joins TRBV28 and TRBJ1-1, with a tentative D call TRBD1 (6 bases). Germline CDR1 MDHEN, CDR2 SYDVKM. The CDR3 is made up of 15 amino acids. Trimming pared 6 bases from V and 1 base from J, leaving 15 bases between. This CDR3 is CASRLPFRGNTEAFF. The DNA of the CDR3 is TGTGCCAGCAGACTCCCCTTCAGGGGGAACACTGAAGCTTTCTTT.

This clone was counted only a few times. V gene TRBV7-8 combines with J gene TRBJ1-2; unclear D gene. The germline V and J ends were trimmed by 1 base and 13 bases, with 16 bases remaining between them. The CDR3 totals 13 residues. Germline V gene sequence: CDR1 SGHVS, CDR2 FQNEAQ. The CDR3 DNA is TGTGCCAGCAGCTTAGATTTCGGGTCTGCGTCCACCTTC. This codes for CASSLDFGSASTF.

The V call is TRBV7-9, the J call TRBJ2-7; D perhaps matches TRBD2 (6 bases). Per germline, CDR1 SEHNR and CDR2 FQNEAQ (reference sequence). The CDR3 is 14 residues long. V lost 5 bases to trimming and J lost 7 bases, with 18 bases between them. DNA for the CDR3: TGTGCCAGCAGCCCTCGGGACTTCCCGGGAGAGCAGTACTTC. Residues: CASSPRDFPGEQYF.

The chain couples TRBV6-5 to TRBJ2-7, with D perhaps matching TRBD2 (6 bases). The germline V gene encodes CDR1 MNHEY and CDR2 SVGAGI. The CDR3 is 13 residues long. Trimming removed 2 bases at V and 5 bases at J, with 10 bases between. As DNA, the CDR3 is TGTGCCAGCAGTTACACTAGCAGCCACGAGCAGTACTTC. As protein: CASSYTSSHEQYF.

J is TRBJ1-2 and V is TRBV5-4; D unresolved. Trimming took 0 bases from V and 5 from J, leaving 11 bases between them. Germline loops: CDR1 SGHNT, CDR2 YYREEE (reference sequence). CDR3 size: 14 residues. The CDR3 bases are TGTGCCAGCAGCTTGGGTCTGGGCGGTTATGGCTACACCTTC. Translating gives CASSLGLGGYGYTF.

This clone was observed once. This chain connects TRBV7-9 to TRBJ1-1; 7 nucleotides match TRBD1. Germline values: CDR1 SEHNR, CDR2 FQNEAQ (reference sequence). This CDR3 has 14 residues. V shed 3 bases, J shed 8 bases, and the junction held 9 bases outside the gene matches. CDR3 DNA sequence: TGTGCCAGCAGCTTTAAATGGGACAGTGGGGAAGCTTTCTTT. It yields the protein CASSFKWDSGEAFF.

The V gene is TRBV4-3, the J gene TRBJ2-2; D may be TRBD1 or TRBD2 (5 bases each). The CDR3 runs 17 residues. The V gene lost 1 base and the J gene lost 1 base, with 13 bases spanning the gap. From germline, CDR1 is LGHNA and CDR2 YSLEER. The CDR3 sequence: CASSQATGTGNTGELFF. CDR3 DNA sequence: TGCGCCAGCAGCCAAGCCACCGGGACGGGGAACACCGGGGAGCTGTTTTTT.

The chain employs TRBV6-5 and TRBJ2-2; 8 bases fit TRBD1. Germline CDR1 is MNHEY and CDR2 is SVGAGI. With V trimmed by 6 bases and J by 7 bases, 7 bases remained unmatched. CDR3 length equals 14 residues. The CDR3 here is CASRTTGDGGELFF. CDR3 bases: TGTGCCAGCAGGACGACAGGGGATGGCGGGGAGCTGTTTTTT.

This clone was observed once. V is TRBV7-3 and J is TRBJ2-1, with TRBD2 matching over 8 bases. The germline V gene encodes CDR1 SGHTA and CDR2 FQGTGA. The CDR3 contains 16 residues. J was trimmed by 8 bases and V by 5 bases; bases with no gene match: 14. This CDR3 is CASSPLGSGIGYEQFF. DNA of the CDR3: TGTGCCAGCAGCCCTTTAGGTAGCGGGATTGGCTATGAGCAGTTCTTC.

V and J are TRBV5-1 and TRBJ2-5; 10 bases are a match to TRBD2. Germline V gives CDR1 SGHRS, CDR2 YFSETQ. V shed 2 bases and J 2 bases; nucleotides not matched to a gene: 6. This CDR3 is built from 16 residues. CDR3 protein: CASSFGIAGGQETQYF. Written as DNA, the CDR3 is TGCGCCAGCAGCTTTGGGATAGCGGGAGGACAAGAGACCCAGTACTTC.

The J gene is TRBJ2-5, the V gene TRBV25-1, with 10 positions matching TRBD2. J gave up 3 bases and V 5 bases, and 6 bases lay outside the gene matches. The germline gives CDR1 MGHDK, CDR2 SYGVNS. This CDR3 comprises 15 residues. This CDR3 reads CASSSSGRAEETQYF. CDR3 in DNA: TGTGCCAGCAGTTCAAGCGGGAGGGCCGAAGAGACCCAGTACTTC.

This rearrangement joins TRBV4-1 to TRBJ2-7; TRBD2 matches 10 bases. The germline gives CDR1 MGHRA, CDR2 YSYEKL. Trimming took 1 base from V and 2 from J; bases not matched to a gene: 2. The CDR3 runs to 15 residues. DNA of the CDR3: TGCGCCAGCAGCCAAGGGACTAGCGGAGCCTACGAGCAGTACTTC. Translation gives CASSQGTSGAYEQYF.

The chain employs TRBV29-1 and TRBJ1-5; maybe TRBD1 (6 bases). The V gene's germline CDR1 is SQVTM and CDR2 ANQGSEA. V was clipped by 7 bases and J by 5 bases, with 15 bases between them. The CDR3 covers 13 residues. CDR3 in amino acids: CSASDSSYQPQHF. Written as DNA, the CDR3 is TGCAGCGCTTCGGACAGCTCTTATCAGCCCCAGCATTTT.

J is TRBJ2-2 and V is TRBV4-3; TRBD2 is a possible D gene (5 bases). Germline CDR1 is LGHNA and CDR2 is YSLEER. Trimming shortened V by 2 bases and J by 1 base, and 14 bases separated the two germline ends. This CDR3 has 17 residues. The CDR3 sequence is CASSQQGSWLNTGELFF. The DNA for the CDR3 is TGCGCCAGCAGCCAACAAGGGAGCTGGTTGAACACCGGGGAGCTGTTTTTT.

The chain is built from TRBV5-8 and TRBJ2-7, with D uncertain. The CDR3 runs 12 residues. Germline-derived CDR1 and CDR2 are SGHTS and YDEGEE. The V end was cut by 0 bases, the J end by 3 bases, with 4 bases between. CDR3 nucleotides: TGTGCCAGCAGCTTGGACATCTACGAGCAGTACTTC. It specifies CASSLDIYEQYF.

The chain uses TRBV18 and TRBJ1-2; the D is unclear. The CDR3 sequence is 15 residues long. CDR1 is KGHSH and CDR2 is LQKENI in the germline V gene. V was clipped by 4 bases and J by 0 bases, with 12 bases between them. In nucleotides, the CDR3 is TGTGCCAGCTCACAAGAAGGATTCTCTAACTATGGCTACACCTTC. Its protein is CASSQEGFSNYGYTF.

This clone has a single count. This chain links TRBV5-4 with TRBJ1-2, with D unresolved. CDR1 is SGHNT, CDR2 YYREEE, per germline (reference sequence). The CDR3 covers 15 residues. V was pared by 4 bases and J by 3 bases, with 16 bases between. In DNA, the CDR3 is TGTGCCAGCAGCCTGGCTGAGGTGAAAGACTATGGCTACACCTTC. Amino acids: CASSLAEVKDYGYTF.

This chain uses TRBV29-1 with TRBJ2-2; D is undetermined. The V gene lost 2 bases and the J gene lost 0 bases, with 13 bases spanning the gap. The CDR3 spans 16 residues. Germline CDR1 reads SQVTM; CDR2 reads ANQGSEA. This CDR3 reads CSVERHSPPNTGELFF. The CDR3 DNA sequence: TGCAGCGTTGAAAGGCATTCCCCCCCGAACACCGGGGAGCTGTTTTTT.

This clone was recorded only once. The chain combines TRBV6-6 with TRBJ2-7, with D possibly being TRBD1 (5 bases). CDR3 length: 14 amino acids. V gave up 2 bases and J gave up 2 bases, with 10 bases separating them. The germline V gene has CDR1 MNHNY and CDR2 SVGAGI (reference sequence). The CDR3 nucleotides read TGTGCCAGCAGTTACGGCGACAGTACCTACGAGCAGTACTTC. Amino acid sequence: CASSYGDSTYEQYF.

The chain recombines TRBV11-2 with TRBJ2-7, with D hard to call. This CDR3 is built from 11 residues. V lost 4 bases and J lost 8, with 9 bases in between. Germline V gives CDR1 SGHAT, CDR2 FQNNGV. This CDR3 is CASSWEAQQYF. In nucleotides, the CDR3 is TGTGCCAGCAGCTGGGAAGCTCAGCAGTACTTC. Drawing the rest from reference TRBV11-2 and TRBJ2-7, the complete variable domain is EAGVAQSPRYKIIEKRQSVAFWCNPISGHATLYWYQQILGQGPKLLIQFQNNGVVDDSQLPKDRFSAERLKGVDSTLKIQPAKLEDSAVYLCASSWEAQQYFGPGTRLTVT.

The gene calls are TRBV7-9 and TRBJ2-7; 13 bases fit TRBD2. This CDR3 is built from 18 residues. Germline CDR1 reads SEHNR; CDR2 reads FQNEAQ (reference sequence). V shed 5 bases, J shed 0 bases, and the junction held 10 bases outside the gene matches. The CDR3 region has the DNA TGTGCCAGCAGCGCTTCACTAGCGGGAGGGCTGAGCTCCTACGAGCAGTACTTC. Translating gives CASSASLAGGLSSYEQYF. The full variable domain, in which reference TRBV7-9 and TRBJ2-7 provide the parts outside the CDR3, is DTGVSQNPRHKITKRGQNVTFRCDPISEHNRLYWYRQTLGQGPEFLTYFQNEAQLEKSRLLSDRFSAERPKGSFSTLEIQRTEQGDSAMYLCASSASLAGGLSSYEQYFGPGTRLTVT.

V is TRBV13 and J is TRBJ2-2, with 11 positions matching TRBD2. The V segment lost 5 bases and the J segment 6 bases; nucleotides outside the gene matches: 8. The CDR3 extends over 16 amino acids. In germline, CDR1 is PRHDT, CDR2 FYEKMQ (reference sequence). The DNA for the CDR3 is TGTGCCAGCAGCGACCCGACTAGCGGGAATTCCGGGGAGCTGTTTTTT. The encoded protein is CASSDPTSGNSGELFF.